What follows are 25 T cell receptor beta chains derived from one specimen sequenced in a study of CD8+CD57+ T cells in acquired aplastic anemia. Genomic DNA was employed as the template in profiling TCR beta VDJ and CDR3. One entry per CDR3 protein results from TCRdb running MiXCR on the reads. The sample records about 420,000 distinct CDR3 sequences, about two thirds being singletons. The specimen sequenced was sorted CD4+, CD8+, or CD8+CD57+ T cells (not recorded which) from PBMCs. These receptor sequences come from a human donor in good health, serving as a control.

Comment on this clonotype: A junction boundary mismatches the germline segment, possibly from a read error. The rearrangement links TRBV5-1 to TRBJ1-2; TRBD1 is a possible D gene (6 bases). The CDR3 runs 14 residues. Germline V gene lookup returns CDR1 SGHRS and CDR2 YFSETQ. In DNA form, the CDR3 reads TGTGCCAGCAGCGTGGAGGGGGGGCCCGCTGGCTACACCTTC. Protein: CASSVEGGPAGYTF.

Only one count was recorded for this clonotype. J is TRBJ2-7 and V is TRBV20-1, with unresolved D. Germline loops: CDR1 DFQATT, CDR2 SNEGSKA (reference sequence). V was pared by 5 bases and J by 3 bases, with 8 bases between. The CDR3 is 11 amino acids. The CDR3 nucleotides read TGCAGTGCTGCCGGCGACTACGAGCAGTACTTC. Its protein is CSAAGDYEQYF.

This clonotype came up once. V and J are TRBV20-1 and TRBJ2-1; D tentatively reads TRBD1 or TRBD2 (5 bases each). V lost 4 bases, J lost 6 bases, and 19 bases lay in between. The CDR3 is 15 amino acids. Germline V gene lookup returns CDR1 DFQATT and CDR2 SNEGSKA (reference sequence). CDR3 sequence: CSAMRVLGRVNEQFF. The CDR3 DNA follows: TGCAGTGCTATGAGGGTCCTGGGACGCGTCAATGAGCAGTTCTTC.

Details on this clonotype: One end of the junction fails to match germline, which may point to a read error. For the CDR3, the DNA is TGTGCCAGCAGCTCCGTGGGACAGGGGGAGTACTTC. Encoded protein: CASSSVGQGEYF. The V gene is TRBV5-1, the J gene TRBJ2-5; 11 nucleotides match TRBD1. Germline V gene lookup returns CDR1 SGHRS and CDR2 YFSETQ. The CDR3 consists of 12 residues.

This chain joins TRBV5-1 and TRBJ2-7; D is unclear. With 5 bases removed from V and 9 bases from J, the gap between germline ends came to 15 bases. Looked up from germline, CDR1 is SGHRS and CDR2 is YFSETQ. The CDR3 sequence is 12 residues long. The CDR3 sequence is CASSEGPDAQYF. The DNA of the CDR3 is TGCGCCAGCAGTGAAGGGCCCGACGCGCAGTACTTC.

Notes on this clonotype: Since no conserved phenylalanine or tryptophan closes the CDR3, a read error is the likely cause. The chain couples TRBV10-3 to TRBJ1-4, with 8 positions matching TRBD1. Germline CDR1 and CDR2: ENHRY and SYGVKD. The ends lost 10 bases at V and 9 bases at J; junction bases unmatched: 19. This CDR3 has 16 amino acids. The CDR3 DNA follows: TGTGCCAGTAGTGCGGGGACAGGAAGACTTATTAAAAAACTGTTTTTG. It is translated as CASSAGTGRLIKKLFL.

Of note for this clonotype: The junction departs from the called germline gene at one end, perhaps through a read error. V gene TRBV2 combines with J gene TRBJ1-2, with D unclear. The CDR3 sequence is 15 residues long. Germline V gene lookup returns CDR1 SNHLY and CDR2 FYNNEI. The CDR3 sequence is CASRYKRESNHGHTF. The CDR3 region has the DNA TGTGCCAGCAGGTATAAAAGGGAATCCAACCATGGCCACACTTTC.

V usage is TRBV12-3 or TRBV12-4 and J usage is TRBJ1-6, with D uncertain. The CDR3 spans 16 residues. Trimming took 3 bases from V and 5 from J, leaving 14 bases between them. DNA of the CDR3: TGTGCCAGCAGTTTCGAAGCAGCGCGCAATAATTCACCCCTCCACTTT. This sequence encodes CASSFEAARNNSPLHF.

Turning to this clonotype: The germline gene is not matched at one end of the junction; a read error may be the cause. The chain is built from TRBV7-2 and TRBJ2-1; possible D gene TRBD1, 5 bases. CDR3 length: 15 amino acids. From germline, CDR1 is SGHTA and CDR2 FQGNSA. For the CDR3, the DNA is TGTGCCAGCAGCTTGGTCCAGGGCTCCTACAATGAGCGGTTCTTC. This sequence encodes CASSLVQGSYNERFF.

This clonotype was observed a few times. V is TRBV15 and J is TRBJ2-2; maybe TRBD1 (5 bases). Trimming removed 2 bases at V and 7 bases at J, with 20 bases between. There are 17 residues in the CDR3. Germline V CDR1 and CDR2: LNHNV, YYDKDF (reference sequence). The CDR3 sequence: CATSRSDSGPRGGELFF. CDR3 DNA sequence: TGTGCCACCAGCAGATCCGACTCCGGGCCTAGGGGCGGGGAGCTGTTTTTT.

This clonotype has a count of ten or more. The genes are TRBV20-1 and TRBJ2-5; TRBD2 might be the D (5 bases). CDR1 and CDR2 (germline): DFQATT, SNEGSKA (reference sequence). The CDR3 totals 14 residues. The ends were cut back, 1 base at V and 5 bases at J, with 14 bases in the middle. CDR3 amino acids: CSARGASFLETQYF. CDR3 bases: TGCAGTGCTAGAGGGGCTAGCTTTCTGGAGACCCAGTACTTC.

The chain carries TRBV29-1 and TRBJ2-7, with 8 nucleotides matching TRBD1. The length of the CDR3 is 13 residues. The trim removed 1 base at V and 3 bases at J, leaving 2 bases unmatched. The germline V gene encodes CDR1 SQVTM and CDR2 ANQGSEA. The CDR3 reads CSVEGTGFYEQYF. CDR3 in DNA: TGCAGCGTTGAAGGGACAGGGTTCTACGAGCAGTACTTC.

To note about this clonotype: An end of the junction differs from the germline gene, which may be a read error. V usage is TRBV9 and J usage is TRBJ2-7; 7 positions match TRBD1. Germline assignment: CDR1 SGDLS and CDR2 YYNGEE. The CDR3 is 14 residues long. The CDR3 is CASSTPRQGSATNF. The CDR3 nucleotides read TGTGCCAGCAGCACCCCGCGACAGGGAAGCGCTACGAACTTC.

About this clonotype: The junction departs from germline at one end; a sequencing error may be responsible. The V gene is TRBV7-7, the J gene TRBJ2-1, with no clear D. This CDR3 has 14 residues. In germline, CDR1 is SSHAT, CDR2 FNYEAQ (reference sequence). The DNA for the CDR3 is TGTGCCAGCAGCTTGTGTCAGAGAACAGATGCGCAGTATTTC. This encodes CASSLCQRTDAQYF.

A note on this clonotype: Given the absence of the conserved phenylalanine or tryptophan at the CDR3 end, a read error is likely. The rearrangement uses TRBV11-2 and TRBJ1-2, with TRBD1 matching over 7 bases. Germline V CDR1 and CDR2: SGHAT, FQNNGV. The CDR3 contains 14 residues. V trimming: 3 bases; J trimming: 5 bases; junction bases outside the gene matches: 6. The CDR3, as DNA: TGTGCCAGCAGCTTTGACAGGGACGGGTATGGCTACACCTCC. Its protein product is CASSFDRDGYGYTS.

Note on this clonotype: One end of the junction is discordant with germline, which a read error may explain. The chain is built from TRBV7-3 and TRBJ1-2; tentative D call: TRBD1 (6 bases). Germline CDR1 and CDR2: SGHTA and FQGTGA. This CDR3 is 15 amino acids long. As DNA, the CDR3 is TGTGCCAGCAGCCTGGGGAGAGGGGGATTCTATGGCTCCACCTTC. It codes for CASSLGRGGFYGSTF.

This sequence joins TRBV5-5 and TRBJ1-1; no firm D call. Germline CDR1 reads SGHKS; CDR2 reads YYEKEE (reference sequence). The CDR3 length is 14 residues. V shed 4 bases and J shed 5 bases, with 15 bases lying between them. For the CDR3, the DNA is TGTGCCAGCAGCGAAAGACGAAGAGAGACTGAAGCTTTCTTT. Its protein product is CASSERRRETEAFF.

J is TRBJ2-7 and V is TRBV5-1, with unresolved D. The V end was cut by 2 bases, the J end by 5 bases, with 14 bases between. Per germline, CDR1 SGHRS and CDR2 YFSETQ. The CDR3 is 14 residues long. The CDR3 region has the DNA TGCGCCAGCAGCTTAGGTGGCACGGATAACGAGCAGTACTTC. Protein product: CASSLGGTDNEQYF.

This clonotype occurred a few times. This chain connects TRBV10-3 to TRBJ1-1, with a tentative D call TRBD1 (6 bases). The CDR3 totals 12 residues. V was shortened by 2 bases and J by 5 bases, with 6 bases between the two germline ends. CDR1 ENHRY and CDR2 SYGVKD come from the germline V gene. The CDR3 DNA is TGTGCCATCAGTGAGACAGGGACTGAAGCTTTCTTT. Protein sequence: CAISETGTEAFF.

CDR3 amino acids: CASTLGLLTQPQHF. Here the CDR3 DNA reads TGTGCCAGCACCCTAGGACTTTTGACTCAGCCCCAGCATTTT. V gene TRBV13 combines with J gene TRBJ1-5; D unclear. The germline CDR1 and CDR2 sequences are PRHDT and FYEKMQ (reference sequence). This CDR3 comprises 14 residues. Trimming took off 7 bases at V and 6 bases at J, with 16 bases between the two ends.

There are many counts of this clonotype. This chain links TRBV9 with TRBJ1-2, with 7 bases aligning to TRBD1. Germline CDR1 is SGDLS and CDR2 is YYNGEE. J lost 8 bases, V lost 0 bases, and 13 bases had no gene match. The CDR3 is 16 amino acids. This chain's CDR3 is CASSVDLQGDLWGYTF. CDR3 sequence (DNA): TGTGCCAGCAGCGTAGATCTTCAGGGGGACCTCTGGGGCTACACCTTC.

A few counts support this clonotype. J is TRBJ1-6 and V is TRBV2; D unresolved. Trimming stripped 3 bases from V and 6 bases from J, with 9 bases between. Per germline, CDR1 SNHLY and CDR2 FYNNEI. The CDR3 sequence is 14 residues long. The CDR3 region has the DNA TGTGCCAGCAGTGACTTATCCGGTAATTCACCCCTCCACTTT. Translating gives CASSDLSGNSPLHF.

Notes on this clonotype: No conserved phenylalanine or tryptophan is present at the end of the CDR3, so a read error is the likely explanation. Because the CDR3's place on the DNA is in doubt, the DNA is left out and the CDR3 is given as listed by TCRdb. V and J are TRBV10-3 and TRBJ1-2. Germline CDR1 reads ENHRY; CDR2 reads SYGVKD. The CDR3 is 12 residues long, ends included. The CDR3 region is CAISESSYGYAL.

Note on this clonotype: One end of the junction varies from germline; a read error may be responsible. J is TRBJ1-5 and V is TRBV9, with D tentatively TRBD1 (6 bases). The CDR3 is 13 amino acids. Germline values: CDR1 SGDLS, CDR2 YYNGEE. The CDR3 nucleotides are TGTGCCAGCAGTACATACAGGGAGCGGCCCCAGCCCTTT. This encodes CASSTYRERPQPF.

With respect to this clonotype: A junction boundary mismatches the germline segment, possibly from a read error. J is TRBJ1-2 and V is TRBV7-2; D is perhaps TRBD1 (5 bases). Germline CDR1 and CDR2: SGHTA and FQGNSA. CDR3 length: 16 amino acids. The CDR3 is CASSLETWPSDTQYTF. CDR3 bases: TGCGCCAGCAGCTTAGAGACCTGGCCTTCGGACACCCAGTACACCTTC.